This T cell receptor beta chain was identified during a study of vaccination and CD4 T cells after COVID-19. Sequence data for DNA of cultured CD4+ T cells were generated by the Oncomine TCR Beta short-read assay. Each CDR3 protein is one row after TCRdb ran MiXCR on the PCR reads. This sample has 20,000 to 25,000 distinct CDR3 sequences, with around 33% found just once. This clonotype came up a few times. The target antigen is unknown. Germline lookup yields CDR1 MNHEY and CDR2 SVGAGI. V lost 4 bases and J lost 8, with 14 bases in between. CDR3 length: 13 residues. This sample's time point: late sampling 161 to 241 days after vaccination in three convalescent patients. This sample's treatment: roughly 10-day PBMC culture with coronavirus spike peptide pools or control peptides (ViraFEST assay).

The sequences come from CD4+ T cells from blood, cultured in vitro, collected about 7 months after SARS-CoV-2 vaccination. The chain is built from TRBV6-5 and TRBJ1-2; TRBD1 might be the D (5 bases). The TCR originated in a human donor who had recovered from COVID-19. The CDR3 DNA follows: TGTGCCAGCAGTTCCCAGGGACTTCGCGGCTACACCTTC. This codes for CASSSQGLRGYTF.